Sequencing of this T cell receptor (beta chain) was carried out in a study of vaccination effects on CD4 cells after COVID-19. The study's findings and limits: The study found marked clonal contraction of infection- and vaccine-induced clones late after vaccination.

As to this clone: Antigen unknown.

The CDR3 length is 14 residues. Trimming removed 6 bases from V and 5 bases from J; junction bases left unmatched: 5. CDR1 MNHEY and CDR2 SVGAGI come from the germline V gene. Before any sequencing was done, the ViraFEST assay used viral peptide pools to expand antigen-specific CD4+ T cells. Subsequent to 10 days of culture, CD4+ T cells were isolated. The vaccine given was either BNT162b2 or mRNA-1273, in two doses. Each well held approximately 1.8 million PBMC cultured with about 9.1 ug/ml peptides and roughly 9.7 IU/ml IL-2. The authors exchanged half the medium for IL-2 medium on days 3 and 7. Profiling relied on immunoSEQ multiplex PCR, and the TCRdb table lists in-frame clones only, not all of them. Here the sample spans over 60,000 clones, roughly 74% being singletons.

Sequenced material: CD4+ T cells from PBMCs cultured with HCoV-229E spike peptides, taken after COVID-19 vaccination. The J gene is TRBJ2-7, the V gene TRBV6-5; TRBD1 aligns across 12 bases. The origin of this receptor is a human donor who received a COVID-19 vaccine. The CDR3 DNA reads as TGTGCCAGCAGAGGGACAGGGGGCGGACACGAGCAGTACGTC. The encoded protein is CASRGTGGGHEQYV.